This T cell receptor (beta chain) was captured in a study of blood T cell repertoires in COVID-19. Whole-study context: COVID-19 samples collected from the United States, Italy and Spain covered acute and convalescent phases. The analysed material was cDNA or gDNA that came from T cells, B-cell-depleted T cells, or PBMCs.

Original processing methods: How many nucleated cells were present was estimated from reference gene primer amplification. Assay used: immunoSEQ multiplex PCR; TCRdb lists only in-frame clones, some missing. Clone size and the V and J calls come from that table; the DNA yielded D and trimming. Here the sample spans 310,000 or so clones, roughly 90% being singletons. V lost 5 bases to trimming and J lost 1 base; unmatched junction nucleotides: 8. Looked up from germline, CDR1 is MNHEY and CDR2 is SMNVEV (reference sequence). CDR3 length: 16 residues. It was during active infection that Seattle patients were enrolled and then longitudinally followed.

This sequence joins TRBV27 and TRBJ2-7; TRBD2 agrees at 10 bases. Input material: peripheral blood. The sequence was collected from a man younger than 45 with COVID-19, enrolled during active disease. For the CDR3, the DNA is TGTGCCAGCAGTCCGCGAACTAGCGGGGCTTCCTACGAGCAGTACTTC. Its protein product is CASSPRTSGASYEQYF.